One and the same sample provided the 17 T cell receptor beta chains below, sequenced in a study of blood T cell repertoires in COVID-19. The assay was immunoSEQ multiplex PCR, and TCRdb's table has in-frame clones only and misses some. Of roughly 390,000 clones in the sample, 85% were seen once. Input material: peripheral blood. All receptors come from a woman in her late teens or twenties with acute or convalescent COVID-19.

The chain employs TRBV29-1 and TRBJ2-2; 7 bases line up with TRBD1. Germline assignment: CDR1 SQVTM and CDR2 ANQGSEA. The CDR3 consists of 15 residues. Trimming removed 3 bases from V and 0 bases from J; junction bases left unmatched: 4. The CDR3 sequence is CSVDVGTANTGELFF. CDR3 nucleotide sequence: TGCAGCGTTGACGTTGGGACAGCGAACACCGGGGAGCTGTTTTTT.

V is TRBV12-5 and J is TRBJ2-3; TRBD1 is a possible D gene (7 bases). The CDR3 extends over 18 amino acids. V was cut by 0 bases and J by 3 bases, with 19 bases left in between. Germline V gives CDR1 LGHNT, CDR2 FRNRAP. CDR3 loop: CASGLVRAGGFLTDTQYF. CDR3 coding DNA: TGTGCTAGTGGTTTGGTACGGGCAGGGGGGTTTTTGACAGATACGCAGTATTTT.

The chain uses TRBV24-1 and TRBJ2-5, with 8 bases matching TRBD2. With 3 bases clipped from V and 5 bases from J, the junction kept 7 bases outside the gene matches. The germline V gene encodes CDR1 KGHDR and CDR2 SFDVKD. The CDR3 covers 15 residues. The CDR3 DNA follows: TGTGCCACCAGTGATCCCAGCGGGAGCGGGGAGACCCAGTACTTC. Its translation is CATSDPSGSGETQYF.

The chain is built from TRBV7-9 and TRBJ2-7, with TRBD1 matching 9 bases. Germline CDR1 and CDR2: SEHNR and FQNEAQ (reference sequence). The ends lost 6 bases at V and 3 bases at J; junction bases unmatched: 9. The CDR3 has 15 residues. The CDR3 sequence is CASSPGQGRVYEQYF. In DNA form, the CDR3 reads TGTGCCAGCAGTCCTGGACAGGGGAGGGTCTACGAGCAGTACTTC.

The chain is built from TRBV24-1 and TRBJ2-5; 9 nucleotides agree with TRBD1. Germline CDR1 KGHDR, CDR2 SFDVKD. The CDR3 runs 15 residues. The J segment lost 5 bases and the V segment lost 4 bases, leaving 7 bases of the junction unmatched. CDR3 sequence reads: CATSDYRGPRETQYF. CDR3 DNA sequence: TGTGCCACCAGTGACTACAGGGGGCCAAGGGAGACCCAGTACTTC.

The chain is built from TRBV11-2 and TRBJ2-7; the match to TRBD2 covers 8 bases. The trim removed 0 bases at V and 6 bases at J, leaving 7 bases unmatched. This CDR3 has 15 residues. CDR1 SGHAT and CDR2 FQNNGV come from the germline V gene. CDR3 coding DNA: TGTGCCAGCAGCTTAGATGGGCGGGAGGAGGGCGAGCAGTACTTC. This gives the protein CASSLDGREEGEQYF. Variable domain in full (rest from reference TRBV11-2 and TRBJ2-7): EAGVAQSPRYKIIEKRQSVAFWCNPISGHATLYWYQQILGQGPKLLIQFQNNGVVDDSQLPKDRFSAERLKGVDSTLKIQPAKLEDSAVYLCASSLDGREEGEQYFGPGTRLTVT.

V and J are TRBV9 and TRBJ2-3; D gene uncertain. The V gene's germline CDR1 is SGDLS and CDR2 YYNGEE. Trimming left V 6 bases short and J 1 base short, with 12 bases between. The CDR3 totals 14 residues. CDR3 sequence reads: CASTPTQGTDTQYF. The CDR3, as DNA: TGTGCCAGCACCCCAACCCAGGGCACAGATACGCAGTATTTT.

The V gene is TRBV6-1, the J gene TRBJ1-3; no clear D. Germline V gene sequence: CDR1 MNHNS, CDR2 SASEGT. V shed 0 bases and J shed 3 bases, with 9 bases lying between them. The CDR3 length is 15 residues. The CDR3, as DNA: TGTGCCAGCAGTGAAGCGGCTGTTTATGGAAACACCATATATTTT. This encodes CASSEAAVYGNTIYF.

The chain uses TRBV7-2 and TRBJ2-7; 9 nucleotides line up with TRBD2. Per the germline V gene, CDR1 is SGHTA and CDR2 is FQGNSA. J was trimmed by 6 bases and V by 1 base; bases with no gene match: 13. The CDR3 length is 17 residues. The CDR3 is CASSLVGWGGAGGEQYF. The CDR3 bases are TGTGCCAGCAGCTTAGTCGGTTGGGGGGGAGCGGGAGGCGAGCAGTACTTC.

This chain joins TRBV9 and TRBJ1-1; D remains ambiguous. This CDR3 comprises 13 residues. Trimming left V 3 bases short and J 4 bases short, with 10 bases between. CDR1 is SGDLS and CDR2 is YYNGEE in the germline V gene. CDR3 residues: CASSARVGTEAFF. Written as DNA, the CDR3 is TGTGCCAGCAGCGCCCGGGTAGGCACTGAAGCTTTCTTT.

The chain joins TRBV29-1 to TRBJ1-3; 8 positions agree with TRBD1. The ends lost 6 bases at V and 2 bases at J; junction bases unmatched: 3. The CDR3 has 13 amino acids. CDR1 is SQVTM, CDR2 ANQGSEA, per germline. CDR3: CSVGQVAGNTIYF. The CDR3 DNA reads TGCAGCGTGGGACAGGTGGCTGGAAACACCATATATTTT.

This clone showed up just once. This chain joins TRBV4-1 and TRBJ2-5; 7 bases line up with TRBD1. This CDR3 has 15 amino acids. The germline V gene encodes CDR1 MGHRA and CDR2 YSYEKL. Trimming removed 3 bases from V and 0 bases from J; junction bases left unmatched: 4. In DNA, the CDR3 is TGCGCCAGCAGCCACCGACAGGGTTACCAAGAGACCCAGTACTTC. Translating gives CASSHRQGYQETQYF.

This chain joins TRBV19 and TRBJ1-1; D might be TRBD1 (5 bases). V lost 3 bases, J lost 1 base, and 15 bases lay in between. The V gene's germline CDR1 is LNHDA and CDR2 SQIVND (reference sequence). The CDR3 totals 16 residues. Written as DNA, the CDR3 is TGTGCCAGTAGTATTGTGATAGGGGCGAAGAACACTGAAGCTTTCTTT. Protein sequence: CASSIVIGAKNTEAFF.

The CDR3 loop is CASRGQYANEKLFF. CDR3 nucleotides: TGTGCCAGCAGGGGGCAGTACGCTAATGAAAAACTGTTTTTT. The chain carries TRBV3-1 (or the pseudogene TRBV3-2) and TRBJ1-4; D possibly corresponds to TRBD1 (5 bases). Trimming left V 6 bases short and J 3 bases short, with 11 bases between. Germline lookup yields CDR1 LGHDT and CDR2 YNNKEL (reference sequence). The CDR3 covers 14 residues.

A single count supports this clone. V usage is TRBV10-3 and J usage is TRBJ1-6; 11 bases agree with TRBD1. J gave up 7 bases and V 5 bases, and 10 bases lay outside the gene matches. This CDR3 is 17 amino acids long. The V gene's germline CDR1 is ENHRY and CDR2 SYGVKD. CDR3 region: CAISHSPGQGGNSPLHF. As DNA, the CDR3 is TGTGCCATCAGTCACTCCCCGGGACAGGGGGGGAATTCACCCCTCCACTTT.

The rearrangement uses TRBV6-2 or TRBV6-3 and TRBJ1-1, with no clear D. Trimming took off 0 bases at V and 1 base at J, with 12 bases between the two ends. Looked up from germline, CDR1 is MNHEY and CDR2 is SVGEGT. The CDR3 runs 16 residues. The CDR3 DNA follows: TGTGCCAGCAGTTACTCGAGTTTTCCGGGGAACACTGAAGCTTTCTTT. As protein: CASSYSSFPGNTEAFF.

The rearrangement uses TRBV28 and TRBJ1-2; D is ambiguous. Looked up from germline, CDR1 is MDHEN and CDR2 is SYDVKM. Trimming pared 6 bases from V and 8 bases from J, leaving 13 bases between. This CDR3 is built from 12 residues. The CDR3 here is CASSPRTLGYTF. In DNA, the CDR3 is TGTGCCAGCAGCCCTAGGACTCTGGGCTACACCTTC.